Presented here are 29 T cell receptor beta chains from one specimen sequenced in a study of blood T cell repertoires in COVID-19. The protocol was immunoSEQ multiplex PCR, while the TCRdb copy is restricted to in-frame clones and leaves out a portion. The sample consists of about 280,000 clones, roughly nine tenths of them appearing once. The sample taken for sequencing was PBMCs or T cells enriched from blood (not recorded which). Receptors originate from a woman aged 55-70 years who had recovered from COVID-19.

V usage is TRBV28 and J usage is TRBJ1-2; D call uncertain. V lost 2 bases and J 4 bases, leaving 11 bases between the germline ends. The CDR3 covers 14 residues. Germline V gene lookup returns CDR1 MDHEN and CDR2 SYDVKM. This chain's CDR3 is CASSLGQATYGYTF. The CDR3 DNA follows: TGTGCCAGCAGTTTAGGCCAGGCGACCTATGGCTACACCTTC.

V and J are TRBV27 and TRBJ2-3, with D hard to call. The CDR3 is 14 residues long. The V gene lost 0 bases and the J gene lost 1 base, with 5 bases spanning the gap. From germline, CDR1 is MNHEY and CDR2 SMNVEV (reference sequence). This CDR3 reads CASSLSPGTDTQYF. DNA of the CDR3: TGTGCCAGCAGTTTATCGCCGGGCACAGATACGCAGTATTTT.

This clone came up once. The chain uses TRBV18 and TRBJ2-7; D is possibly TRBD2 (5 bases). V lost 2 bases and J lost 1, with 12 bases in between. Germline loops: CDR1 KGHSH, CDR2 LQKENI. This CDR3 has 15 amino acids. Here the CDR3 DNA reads TGTGCCAGCTCACCAGAACAGCGGAATTCCTACGAGCAGTACTTC. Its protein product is CASSPEQRNSYEQYF.

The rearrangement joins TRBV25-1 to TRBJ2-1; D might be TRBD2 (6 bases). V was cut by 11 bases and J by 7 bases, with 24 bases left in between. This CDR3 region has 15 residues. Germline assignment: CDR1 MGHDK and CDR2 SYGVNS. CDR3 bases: TGTGCCCCAAGTGCCCTCGGGCAGGGAGGAAATGAGCAGTTCTTC. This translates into CAPSALGQGGNEQFF.

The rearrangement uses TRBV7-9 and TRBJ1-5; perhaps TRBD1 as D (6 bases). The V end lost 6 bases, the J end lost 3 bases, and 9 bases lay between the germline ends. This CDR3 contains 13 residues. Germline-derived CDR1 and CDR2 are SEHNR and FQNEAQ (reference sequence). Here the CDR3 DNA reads TGTGCCAGCAGTCACAGGGACAATCAGCCCCAGCATTTT. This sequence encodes CASSHRDNQPQHF.

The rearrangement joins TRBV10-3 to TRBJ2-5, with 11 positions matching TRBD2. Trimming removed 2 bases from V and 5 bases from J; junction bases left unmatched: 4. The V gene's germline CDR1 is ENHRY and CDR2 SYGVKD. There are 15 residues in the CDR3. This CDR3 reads CAISETSGGGETQYF. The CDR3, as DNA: TGTGCCATCAGTGAGACTAGCGGGGGAGGGGAGACCCAGTACTTC.

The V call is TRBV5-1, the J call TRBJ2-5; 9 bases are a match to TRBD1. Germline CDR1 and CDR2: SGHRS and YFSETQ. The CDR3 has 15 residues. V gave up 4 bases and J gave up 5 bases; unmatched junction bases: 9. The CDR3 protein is CASSQPMGTGETQYF. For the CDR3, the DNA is TGCGCCAGCAGCCAACCAATGGGGACAGGGGAGACCCAGTACTTC. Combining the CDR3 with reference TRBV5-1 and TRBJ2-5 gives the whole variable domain KAGVTQTPRYLIKTRGQQVTLSCSPISGHRSVSWYQQTPGQGLQFLFEYFSETQRNKGNFPGRFSGRQFSNSRSEMNVSTLELGDSALYLCASSQPMGTGETQYFGPGTRLLVL.

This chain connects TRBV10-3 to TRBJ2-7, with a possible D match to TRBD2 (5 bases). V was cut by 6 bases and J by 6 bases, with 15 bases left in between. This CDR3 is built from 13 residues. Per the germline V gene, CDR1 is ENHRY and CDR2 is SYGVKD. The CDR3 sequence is CAIRRGSGSEQYF. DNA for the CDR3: TGTGCCATCAGAAGAGGGAGCGGTTCCGAGCAGTACTTC.

The CDR3 reads CASSPTGGGYEQYF. As DNA, the CDR3 is TGTGCCAGCAGCCCGACAGGGGGTGGGTACGAGCAGTACTTC. V gene TRBV5-5 combines with J gene TRBJ2-7; 9 bases are shared with TRBD1. Germline V lookup: CDR1 SGHKS, CDR2 YYEKEE (reference sequence). V lost 4 bases, J lost 4 bases, and 6 bases stayed unmatched. The CDR3 is 14 amino acids.

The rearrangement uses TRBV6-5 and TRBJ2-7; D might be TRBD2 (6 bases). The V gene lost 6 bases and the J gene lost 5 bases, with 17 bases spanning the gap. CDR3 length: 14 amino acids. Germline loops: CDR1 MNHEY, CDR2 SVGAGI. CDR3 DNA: TGTGCCAGCAGCTCCCGGGACTTGGTCCACGAGCAGTACTTC. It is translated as CASSSRDLVHEQYF.

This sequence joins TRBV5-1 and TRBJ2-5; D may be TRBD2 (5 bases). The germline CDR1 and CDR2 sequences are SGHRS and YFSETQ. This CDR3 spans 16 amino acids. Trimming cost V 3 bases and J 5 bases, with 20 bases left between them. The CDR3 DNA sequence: TGCGCCAGCAGCTCCGGAGGTACAGAGATGTTCGAGACCCAGTACTTC. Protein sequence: CASSSGGTEMFETQYF.

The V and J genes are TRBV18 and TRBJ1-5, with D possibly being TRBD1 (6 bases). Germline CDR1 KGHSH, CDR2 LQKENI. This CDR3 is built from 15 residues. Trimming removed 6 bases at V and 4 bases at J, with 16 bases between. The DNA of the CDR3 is TGTGCCAGCTCGCCGACAGGCATGGTAAATCAGCCCCAGCATTTT. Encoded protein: CASSPTGMVNQPQHF.

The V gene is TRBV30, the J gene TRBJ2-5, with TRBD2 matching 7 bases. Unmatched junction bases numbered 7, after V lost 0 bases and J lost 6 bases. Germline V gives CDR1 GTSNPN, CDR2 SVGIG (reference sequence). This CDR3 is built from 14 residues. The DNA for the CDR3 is TGTGCCTGGAGTGTCCCAAAGCGGGGTAAGACCCAGTACTTC. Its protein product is CAWSVPKRGKTQYF.

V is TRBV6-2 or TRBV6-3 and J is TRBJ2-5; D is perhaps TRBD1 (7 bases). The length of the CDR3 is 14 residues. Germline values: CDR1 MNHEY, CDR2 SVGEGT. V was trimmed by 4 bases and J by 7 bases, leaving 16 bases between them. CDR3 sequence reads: CASSSSYRGGTQYF. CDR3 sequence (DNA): TGTGCCAGCAGTTCCTCTTACAGGGGAGGGACCCAGTACTTC.

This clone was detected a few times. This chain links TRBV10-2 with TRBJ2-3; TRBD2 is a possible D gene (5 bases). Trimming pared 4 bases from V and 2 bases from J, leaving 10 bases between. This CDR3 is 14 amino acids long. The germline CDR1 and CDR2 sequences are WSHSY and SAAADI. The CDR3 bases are TGCGCCAGCAGTGCTCAGCGGTTCACAGATACGCAGTATTTT. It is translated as CASSAQRFTDTQYF.

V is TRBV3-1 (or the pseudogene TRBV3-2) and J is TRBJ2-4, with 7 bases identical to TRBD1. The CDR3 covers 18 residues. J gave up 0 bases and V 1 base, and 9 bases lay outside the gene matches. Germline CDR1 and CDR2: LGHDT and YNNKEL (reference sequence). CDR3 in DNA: TGTGCCAGCAGCCAAGTGGATAGGGGGCTTCAAGCCAAAAACATTCAGTACTTC. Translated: CASSQVDRGLQAKNIQYF.

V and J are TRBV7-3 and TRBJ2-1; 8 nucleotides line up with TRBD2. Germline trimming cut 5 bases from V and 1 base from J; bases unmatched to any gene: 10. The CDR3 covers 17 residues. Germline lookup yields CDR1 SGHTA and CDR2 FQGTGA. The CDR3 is CASSGLGREGSYNEQFF. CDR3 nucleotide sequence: TGTGCCAGCAGCGGCCTCGGACGGGAGGGATCCTACAATGAGCAGTTCTTC. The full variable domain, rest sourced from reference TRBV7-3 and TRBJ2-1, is GAGVSQTPSNKVTEKGKYVELRCDPISGHTALYWYRQSLGQGPEFLIYFQGTGAADDSGLPNDRFFAVRPEGSVSTLKIQRTERGDSAVYLCASSGLGREGSYNEQFFGPGTRLTVL.

CDR3 sequence: CASSKTITEGYTF. CDR3 nucleotide sequence: TGCGCCAGCAGCAAGACTATCACGGAGGGCTACACCTTC. The V call is TRBV5-1, the J call TRBJ1-2; no clear D. CDR3 length equals 13 residues. V lost 4 bases and J lost 8, with 15 bases in between. Germline V CDR1 and CDR2: SGHRS, YFSETQ. Full variable domain (remainder filled in from reference TRBV5-1 and TRBJ1-2): KAGVTQTPRYLIKTRGQQVTLSCSPISGHRSVSWYQQTPGQGLQFLFEYFSETQRNKGNFPGRFSGRQFSNSRSEMNVSTLELGDSALYLCASSKTITEGYTFGSGTRLTVV.

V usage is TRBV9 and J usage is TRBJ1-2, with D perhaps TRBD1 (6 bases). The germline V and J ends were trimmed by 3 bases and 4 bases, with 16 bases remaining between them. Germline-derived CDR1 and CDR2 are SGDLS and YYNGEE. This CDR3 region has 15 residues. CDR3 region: CASSAAGERGYGYTF. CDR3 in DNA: TGTGCCAGCAGCGCCGCAGGGGAGCGAGGCTATGGCTACACCTTC. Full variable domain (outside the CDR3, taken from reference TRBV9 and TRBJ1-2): DSGVTQTPKHLITATGQRVTLRCSPRSGDLSVYWYQQSLDQGLQFLIQYYNGEERAKGNILERFSAQQFPDLHSELNLSSLELGDSALYFCASSAAGERGYGYTFGSGTRLTVV.

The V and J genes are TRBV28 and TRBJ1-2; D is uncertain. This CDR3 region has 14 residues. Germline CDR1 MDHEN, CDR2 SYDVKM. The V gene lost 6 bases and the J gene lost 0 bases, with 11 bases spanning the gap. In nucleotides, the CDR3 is TGTGCCAGCAGCCCTCATAGCCCTAACTATGGCTACACCTTC. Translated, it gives CASSPHSPNYGYTF.

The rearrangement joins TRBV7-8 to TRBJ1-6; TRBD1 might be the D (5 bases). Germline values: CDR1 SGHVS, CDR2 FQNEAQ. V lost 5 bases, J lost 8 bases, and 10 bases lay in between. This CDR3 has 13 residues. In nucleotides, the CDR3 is TGTGCCAGCAGCATGACGGGGGATTCACCCCTCCACTTT. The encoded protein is CASSMTGDSPLHF. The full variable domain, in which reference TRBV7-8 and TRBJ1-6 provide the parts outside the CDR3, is GAGVSQSPRYKVAKRGQDVALRCDPISGHVSLFWYQQALGQGPEFLTYFQNEAQLDKSGLPSDRFFAERPEGSVSTLKIQRTQQEDSAVYLCASSMTGDSPLHFGNGTRLTVT.

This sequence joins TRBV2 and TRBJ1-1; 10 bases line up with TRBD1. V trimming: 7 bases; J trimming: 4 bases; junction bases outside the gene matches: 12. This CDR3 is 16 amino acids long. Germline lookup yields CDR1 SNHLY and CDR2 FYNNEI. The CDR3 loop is CASIRRTGGGGTEAFF. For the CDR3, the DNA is TGTGCCAGCATCCGTAGGACAGGGGGAGGTGGCACTGAAGCTTTCTTT. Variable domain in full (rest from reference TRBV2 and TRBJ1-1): EPEVTQTPSHQVTQMGQEVILRCVPISNHLYFYWYRQILGQKVEFLVSFYNNEISEKSEIFDDQFSVERPDGSNFTLKIRSTKLEDSAMYFCASIRRTGGGGTEAFFGQGTRLTVV.

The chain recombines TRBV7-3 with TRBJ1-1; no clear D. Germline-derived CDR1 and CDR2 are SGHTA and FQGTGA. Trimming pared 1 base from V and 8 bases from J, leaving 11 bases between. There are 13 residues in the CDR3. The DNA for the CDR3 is TGTGCCAGCAGCTTAATGAAAGCCGAAGAAGCTTTCTTT. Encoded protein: CASSLMKAEEAFF.

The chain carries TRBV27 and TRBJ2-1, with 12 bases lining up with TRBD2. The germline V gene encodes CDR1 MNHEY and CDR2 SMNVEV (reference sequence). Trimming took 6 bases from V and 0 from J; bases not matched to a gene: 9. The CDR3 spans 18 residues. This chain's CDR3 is CASSIGLAGGSSYNEQFF. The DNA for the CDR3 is TGTGCCAGCAGCATAGGGCTAGCGGGGGGGAGCTCCTACAATGAGCAGTTCTTC.

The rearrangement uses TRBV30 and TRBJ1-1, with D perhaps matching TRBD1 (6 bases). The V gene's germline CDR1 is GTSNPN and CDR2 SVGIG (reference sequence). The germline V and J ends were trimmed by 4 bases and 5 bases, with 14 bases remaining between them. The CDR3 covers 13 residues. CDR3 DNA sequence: TGTGCCTGGACCAGGGGAACAGTAACTGAAGCTTTCTTT. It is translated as CAWTRGTVTEAFF.

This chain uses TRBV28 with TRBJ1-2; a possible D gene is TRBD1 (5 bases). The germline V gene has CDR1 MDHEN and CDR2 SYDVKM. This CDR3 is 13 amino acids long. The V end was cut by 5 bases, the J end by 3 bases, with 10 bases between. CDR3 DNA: TGTGCCAGCAGTCTCAGGGATGACTATGGCTACACCTTC. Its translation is CASSLRDDYGYTF.

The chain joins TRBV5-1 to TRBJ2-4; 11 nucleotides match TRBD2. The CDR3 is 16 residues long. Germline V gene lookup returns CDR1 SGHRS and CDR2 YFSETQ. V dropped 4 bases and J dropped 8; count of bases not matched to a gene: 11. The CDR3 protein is CASSPRLAGSGDIQYF. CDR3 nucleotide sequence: TGCGCCAGCAGCCCAAGACTAGCGGGAAGTGGGGACATTCAGTACTTC.

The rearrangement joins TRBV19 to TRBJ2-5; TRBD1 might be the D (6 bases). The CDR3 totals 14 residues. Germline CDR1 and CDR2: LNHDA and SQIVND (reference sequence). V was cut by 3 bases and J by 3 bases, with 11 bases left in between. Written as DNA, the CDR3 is TGTGCCAGTAGTATCGCGGCAGGGGAAGAGACCCAGTACTTC. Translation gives CASSIAAGEETQYF.

The DNA for the CDR3 is TGTGCCAGCAGCCAACGTTTAGCGGGGGAAGAGACCCAGTACTTC. Protein: CASSQRLAGEETQYF. The chain is built from TRBV3-1 (or the pseudogene TRBV3-2) and TRBJ2-5; 9 bases fit TRBD2. The V gene end was trimmed by 2 bases and the J gene end by 3 bases; junction bases not matched to a gene: 4. The CDR3 extends over 15 amino acids. Germline CDR1 reads LGHDT; CDR2 reads YNNKEL (reference sequence).